The 4 T cell receptor beta chains below all came from one sample that was sequenced in a study of cytomegalovirus exposure and HLA in healthy donors. Clones were sequenced by immunoSEQ multiplex PCR, and TCRdb holds only the in-frame ones, with some missing. The data contain 250,000 or so clones, around nine tenths of them singletons. What was sequenced was PBMCs. Receptor source: a man younger than 35 in good health and CMV-seronegative.

In this sample, this clone turned up a few times. The J gene is TRBJ1-5, the V gene TRBV30; no definite D call. Germline V lookup: CDR1 GTSNPN, CDR2 SVGIG (reference sequence). The CDR3 loop spans 13 amino acids. V lost 2 bases, J lost 3 bases, and 8 bases lay in between. The chain's CDR3 is CAWSHEPNQPQHF. CDR3 coding DNA: TGTGCCTGGAGTCATGAGCCCAATCAGCCCCAGCATTTT.

The CDR3 protein is CSVQAGGPNEQFF. CDR3 nucleotides: TGCAGCGTTCAAGCGGGAGGGCCAAATGAGCAGTTCTTC. This chain joins TRBV29-1 and TRBJ2-1; 10 nucleotides align to TRBD2. The CDR3 consists of 13 residues. Germline-derived CDR1 and CDR2 are SQVTM and ANQGSEA. The ends lost 5 bases at V and 7 bases at J; junction bases unmatched: 5.

This clone was observed a few times. The rearrangement joins TRBV21-1 to TRBJ2-5; TRBD1 is taken as the D call from the table, unchecked against the DNA. TRBV21-1 represents a pseudogene. This CDR3 spans 12 amino acids. CDR3 DNA sequence: TGTGCCAGCAGCAAAGTGCAGGAGACCCAGTACTTC. Translation: CASSKVQETQYF.

V gene TRBV6-1 combines with J gene TRBJ2-7, with D maybe TRBD1 (7 bases). The V gene's germline CDR1 is MNHNS and CDR2 SASEGT. The CDR3 totals 12 residues. V lost 10 bases and J lost 0, with 10 bases in between. The DNA for the CDR3 is TGTGCCACCAGGGGGGCCTCCTACGAGCAGTACTTC. As protein: CATRGASYEQYF.